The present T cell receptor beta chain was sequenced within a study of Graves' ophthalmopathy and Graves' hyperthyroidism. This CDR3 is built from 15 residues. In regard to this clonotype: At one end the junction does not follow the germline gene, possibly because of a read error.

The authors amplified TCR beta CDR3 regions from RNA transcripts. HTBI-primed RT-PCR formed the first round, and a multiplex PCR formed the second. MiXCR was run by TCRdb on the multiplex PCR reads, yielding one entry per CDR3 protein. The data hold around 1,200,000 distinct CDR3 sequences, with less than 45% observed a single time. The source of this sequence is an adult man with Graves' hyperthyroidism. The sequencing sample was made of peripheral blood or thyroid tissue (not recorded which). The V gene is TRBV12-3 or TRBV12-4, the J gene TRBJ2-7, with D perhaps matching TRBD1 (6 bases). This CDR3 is CASSLGSKGVYEQHF. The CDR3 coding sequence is TGTGCCAGCAGTTTAGGTAGCAAGGGGGTCTACGAGCAGCACTTC.